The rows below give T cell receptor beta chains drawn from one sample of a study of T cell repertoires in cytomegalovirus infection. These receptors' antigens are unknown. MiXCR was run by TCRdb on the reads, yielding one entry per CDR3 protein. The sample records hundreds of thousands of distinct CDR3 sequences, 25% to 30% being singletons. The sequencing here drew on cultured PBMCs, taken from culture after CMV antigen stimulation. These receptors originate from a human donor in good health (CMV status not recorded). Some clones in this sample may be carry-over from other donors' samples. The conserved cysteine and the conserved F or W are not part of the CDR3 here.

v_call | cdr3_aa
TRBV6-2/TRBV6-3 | ASNRGPGINKNIQY
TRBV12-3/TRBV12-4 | ASSWDIGETQY
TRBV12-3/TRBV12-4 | ASSPGLNEQY
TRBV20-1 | SAKAGHEQY
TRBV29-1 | SVEAGTSGNTIY
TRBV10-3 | AAGGPSFYEQY
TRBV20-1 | SPGLNNEQF
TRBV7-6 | ASNPGLETGELF
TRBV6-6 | ASSLLGGNTIY
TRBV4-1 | ASSHTGTRATYSGNTIY
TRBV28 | ASSLNRLYEQF
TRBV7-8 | ASSSGRVVNTEAF
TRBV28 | ASSLGVWTGRYGYT
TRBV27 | ASSSRRASGAYEQY
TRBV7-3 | ASSRDKDNEQF
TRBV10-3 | ATSSRGSTDTQY
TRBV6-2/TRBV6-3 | ASSMTGGYNEQF
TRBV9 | ASSVVGGSGPLETQY
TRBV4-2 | ASSQQEAGTDTQY
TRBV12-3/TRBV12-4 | ASSLVGSAYEQY
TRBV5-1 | ASSSSGDYGYT
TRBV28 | ASSVLAGGQDTQY
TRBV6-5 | ASRRGTAYNSPLH
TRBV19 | ASSVRQGVMNTEAF
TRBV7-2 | ASSFRALVGEPSSYEQY
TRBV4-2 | ASSRGGTSVYNEQF
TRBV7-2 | ASSLALAGASEQY
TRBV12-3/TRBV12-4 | ASTLGGGGYNEQF
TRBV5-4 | ASSLGGSNSYNEQF
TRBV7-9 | ASSLEVTNQPQH
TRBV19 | ASSIGWSAQETQY
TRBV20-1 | SAHPGLALDEQF
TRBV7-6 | ASIPSGGTEQF
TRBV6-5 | ASTKGSGDTEAF
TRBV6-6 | ASSDRRNTEAL
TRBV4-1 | ASSQGASGRTDTQY
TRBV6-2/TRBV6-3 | ASSKNGNYGYT
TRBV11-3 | ASSFKRGKGEKLF
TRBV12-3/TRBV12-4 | ASSQGLVKQY
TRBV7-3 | ASSLRCKEEDQPQH
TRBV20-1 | SASTGTGHQPQH
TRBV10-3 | AISGVGNTEAF
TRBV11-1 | ASSSRDSSQETQY
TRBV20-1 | SAVSGGYNEQF
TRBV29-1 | SVADRGPSYEQY
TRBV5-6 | ASSPLPGRGGTDTQY
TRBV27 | ASSLKDGPYEQY